This T cell receptor beta chain was sequenced for a study of monozygotic twins with cystic fibrosis. As concerns this clone: The target antigen is unknown.

Germline-derived CDR1 and CDR2 are MNHEY and SMNVEV (reference sequence). The CDR3 totals 14 residues. V was clipped by 6 bases and J by 0 bases, with 11 bases between them. Findings of the study overall: Nucleotide-identical clonotype sharing was significantly higher within monozygotic CF twin pairs than between unrelated CF individuals. Median Simpson clonality of 0.0095 suggested naive T cells predominated. In 13 of 16 pairs, V gene usage was closest to the co-twin's.

The table came from immunoSEQ multiplex PCR; TCRdb's copy has only in-frame clones and leaves some out. The data show 14,000 or so clones, roughly 91% seen once. Sequencing used blood. The chain has TRBV27 and TRBJ1-1, with D uncertain. This clonotype was obtained from a girl aged 2 to 10 with cystic fibrosis. CDR3 in amino acids: CASRVVSMNTEAFF. The CDR3 nucleotides read TGTGCCAGCAGAGTGGTCTCAATGAACACTGAAGCTTTCTTT.